The rows below give T cell receptor beta chains drawn from one sample of a study of T cell repertoires in cytomegalovirus infection. TCRdb analysed the reads with MiXCR anew, one entry per CDR3 protein. The sample yields roughly 990,000 distinct CDR3 sequences, less than 35% seen once. What these receptors recognize is not known. Sequencing used cultured CD8+ T cells from PBMCs, obtained from culture after CMV antigen stimulation. Receptor source: a human donor in good health (CMV status not recorded). Some clones in this sample may be carry-over from other donors' samples. The CDR3 runs from the conserved cysteine through the conserved F or W. A D gene is named only where the DNA matches it firmly. Only some rows state a clone size, as once, few, many or a class for expanded clones.

abundance: .
j_gene: TRBJ2-2
v_gene: TRBV7-9
d_gene: TRBD1
CDR3aa: CASDRENTGELFF
CDR3nt: TGTGCCAGTGACAGGGAAAACACCGGGGAGCTGTTTTTT

abundance: few
j_gene: TRBJ2-6
v_gene: TRBV11-3
d_gene: .
CDR3aa: CASSPGTPGANVLTF
CDR3nt: TGTGCCAGCAGCCCCGGGACACCTGGGGCCAACGTCCTGACTTTC

abundance: .
j_gene: TRBJ1-1
v_gene: TRBV19
d_gene: .
CDR3aa: CASSIPTDVMNTEAFF
CDR3nt: TGTGCCAGTAGTATTCCGACAGATGTCATGAACACTGAAGCTTTCTTT

abundance: .
j_gene: TRBJ2-3
v_gene: TRBV19
d_gene: .
CDR3aa: CASSIEADGTQYF
CDR3nt: TGTGCCAGTAGTATAGAGGCAGACGGTACGCAGTATTTT

abundance: many
j_gene: TRBJ2-5
v_gene: TRBV18
d_gene: .
CDR3aa: CASSVLQGFQETQYF
CDR3nt: TGTGCCAGCTCAGTACTACAGGGTTTCCAAGAGACCCAGTACTTC

abundance: few
j_gene: TRBJ2-2
v_gene: TRBV7-8
d_gene: .
CDR3aa: CASSLSMSGELFF
CDR3nt: TGTGCCAGCAGCCTCTCTATGTCCGGGGAGCTGTTTTTT

abundance: .
j_gene: TRBJ2-5
v_gene: TRBV11-1
d_gene: TRBD2
CDR3aa: CASSLHRLAGLDYQETQYF
CDR3nt: TGTGCCAGCAGCTTACACAGACTAGCGGGACTAGACTACCAAGAGACCCAGTACTTC

abundance: .
j_gene: TRBJ2-2
v_gene: TRBV6-5
d_gene: .
CDR3aa: CASSVDRNLDTGELFF
CDR3nt: TGTGCCAGCAGCGTGGACCGGAATTTAGACACCGGGGAGCTGTTTTTT

abundance: few
j_gene: TRBJ1-2
v_gene: TRBV12-3/TRBV12-4
d_gene: .
CDR3aa: CASKGEVNYGYTF
CDR3nt: TGTGCCAGCAAGGGGGAAGTGAACTATGGCTACACCTTC

abundance: .
j_gene: TRBJ2-1
v_gene: TRBV7-9
d_gene: TRBD2
CDR3aa: CASSASGGLTEQFF
CDR3nt: TGTGCCAGCAGTGCGTCGGGGGGGCTAACTGAGCAGTTCTTC

abundance: .
j_gene: TRBJ2-1
v_gene: TRBV7-9
d_gene: TRBD2
CDR3aa: CASSSRTSGTYNEQFF
CDR3nt: TGTGCCAGCAGCTCACGGACTAGCGGGACTTACAATGAGCAGTTCTTC

abundance: few
j_gene: TRBJ2-4
v_gene: TRBV20-1
d_gene: TRBD1
CDR3aa: CSARLFHRGSKNIQYF
CDR3nt: TGCAGTGCTAGACTTTTCCACAGGGGTAGCAAAAACATTCAGTACTTC

abundance: .
j_gene: TRBJ1-2
v_gene: TRBV7-3
d_gene: .
CDR3aa: CASSLSGPSPYGYTF
CDR3nt: TGTGCCAGCAGCTTATCCGGGCCGTCTCCCTATGGCTACACCTTC

abundance: .
j_gene: TRBJ2-2
v_gene: TRBV4-3
d_gene: .
CDR3aa: CASSQVITGDSILIYTGELFF
CDR3nt: TGCGCCAGCAGCCAAGTAATTACAGGGGACTCCATTCTAATCTACACCGGGGAGCTGTTTTTT

abundance: many
j_gene: TRBJ2-5
v_gene: TRBV7-8
d_gene: .
CDR3aa: CASSPVAGSQETQYF
CDR3nt: TGTGCCAGCAGCCCAGTGGCAGGCTCCCAAGAGACCCAGTACTTC

abundance: many
j_gene: TRBJ1-2
v_gene: TRBV7-2
d_gene: TRBD1
CDR3aa: CASRSFPGTGDYGYTF
CDR3nt: TGTGCCAGCAGATCCTTTCCCGGGACAGGGGACTATGGCTACACCTTC

abundance: .
j_gene: TRBJ2-5
v_gene: TRBV15
d_gene: .
CDR3aa: CATSRDRTGGGPQETQYF
CDR3nt: TGTGCCACCAGCAGAGATCGGACTGGCGGGGGCCCACAAGAGACCCAGTACTTC

abundance: .
j_gene: TRBJ2-1
v_gene: TRBV27
d_gene: TRBD2
CDR3aa: CASSGGLAVYNEQFF
CDR3nt: TGTGCCAGCAGTGGGGGACTAGCAGTTTACAATGAGCAGTTCTTC

abundance: few
j_gene: TRBJ2-1
v_gene: TRBV7-6
d_gene: .
CDR3aa: CASSLTRNSYNEQFF
CDR3nt: TGTGCCAGCAGCCTAACTAGGAACTCCTACAATGAGCAGTTCTTC

abundance: .
j_gene: TRBJ2-1
v_gene: TRBV6-4
d_gene: TRBD2
CDR3aa: CATAVLAGDYNEQFF
CDR3nt: TGTGCCACCGCTGTCTTGGCGGGGGACTACAATGAGCAGTTCTTC